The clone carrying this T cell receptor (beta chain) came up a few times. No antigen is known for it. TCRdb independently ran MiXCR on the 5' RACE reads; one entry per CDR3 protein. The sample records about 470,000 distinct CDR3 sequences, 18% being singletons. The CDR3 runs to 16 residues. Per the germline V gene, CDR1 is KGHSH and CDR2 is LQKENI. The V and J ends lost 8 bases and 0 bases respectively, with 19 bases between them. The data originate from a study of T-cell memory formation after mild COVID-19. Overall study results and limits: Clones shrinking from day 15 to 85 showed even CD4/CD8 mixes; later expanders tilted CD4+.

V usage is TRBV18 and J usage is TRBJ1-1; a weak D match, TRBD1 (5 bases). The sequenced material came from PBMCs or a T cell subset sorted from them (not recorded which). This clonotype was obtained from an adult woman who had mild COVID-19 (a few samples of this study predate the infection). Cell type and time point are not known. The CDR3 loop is CASLPRPGDLNTEAFF. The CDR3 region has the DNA TGTGCCAGCCTCCCGCGGCCCGGGGACCTGAACACTGAAGCTTTCTTT.